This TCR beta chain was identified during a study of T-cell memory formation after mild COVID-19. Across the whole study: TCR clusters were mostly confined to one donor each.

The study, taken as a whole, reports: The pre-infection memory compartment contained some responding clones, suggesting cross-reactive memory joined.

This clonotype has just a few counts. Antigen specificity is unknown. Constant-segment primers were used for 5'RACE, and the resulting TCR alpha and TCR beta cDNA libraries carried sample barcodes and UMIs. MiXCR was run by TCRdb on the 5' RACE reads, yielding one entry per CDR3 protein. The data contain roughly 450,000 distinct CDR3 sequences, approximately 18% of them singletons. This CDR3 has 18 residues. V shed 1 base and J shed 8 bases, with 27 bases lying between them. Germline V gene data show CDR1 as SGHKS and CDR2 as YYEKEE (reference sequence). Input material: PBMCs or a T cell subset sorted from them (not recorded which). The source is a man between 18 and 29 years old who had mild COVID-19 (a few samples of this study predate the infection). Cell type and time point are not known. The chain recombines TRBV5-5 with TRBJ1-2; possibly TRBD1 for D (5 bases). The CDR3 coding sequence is TGTGCCAGCAGCTTGTCCGGTGGGACGGGAATGGTATCGGGCGGCTACACCTTC. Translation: CASSLSGGTGMVSGGYTF. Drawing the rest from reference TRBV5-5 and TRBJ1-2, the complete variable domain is DAGVTQSPTHLIKTRGQQVTLRCSPISGHKSVSWYQQVLGQGPQFIFQYYEKEERGRGNFPDRFSARQFPNYSSELNVNALLLGDSALYLCASSLSGGTGMVSGGYTFGSGTRLTVV.